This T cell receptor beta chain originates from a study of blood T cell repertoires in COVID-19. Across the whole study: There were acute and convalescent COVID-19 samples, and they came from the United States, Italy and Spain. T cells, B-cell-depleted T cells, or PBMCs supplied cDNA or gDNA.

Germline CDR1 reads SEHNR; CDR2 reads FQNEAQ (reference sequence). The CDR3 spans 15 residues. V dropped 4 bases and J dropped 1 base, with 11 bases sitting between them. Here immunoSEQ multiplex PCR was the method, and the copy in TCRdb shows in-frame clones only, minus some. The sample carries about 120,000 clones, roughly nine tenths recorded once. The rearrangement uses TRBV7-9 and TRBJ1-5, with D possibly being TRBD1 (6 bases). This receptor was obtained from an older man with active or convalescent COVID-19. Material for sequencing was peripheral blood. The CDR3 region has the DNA TGTGCCAGCAGCTCCTCAGGGGCAAGCAATCAGCCCCAGCATTTT. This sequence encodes CASSSSGASNQPQHF.